What follows are 27 T cell receptor beta chains derived from one specimen sequenced in a study of graft-versus-host responses after intestinal transplantation. Method: immunoSEQ multiplex PCR; TCRdb's copy keeps in-frame clones and lacks some. The repertoire holds some 40,000 clones, with 85% to 95% as singletons. Source: PBMCs, taken roughly 110 weeks after intestinal transplantation. Source of these receptors: a human patient who received an intestinal transplant, so some T cells may come from the graft donor.

The chain links TRBV6-5 to TRBJ2-7; no definite D call. V was cut by 3 bases and J by 0 bases, with 12 bases left in between. Germline values: CDR1 MNHEY, CDR2 SVGAGI. The CDR3 length is 15 residues. As DNA, the CDR3 is TGTGCCAGCAGTTATGGAATGGCGATCTCCTACGAGCAGTACTTC. Its translation is CASSYGMAISYEQYF.

The chain employs TRBV5-1 and TRBJ2-3; perhaps TRBD2 as D (7 bases). CDR1 is SGHRS and CDR2 is YFSETQ in the germline V gene. V was trimmed by 0 bases and J by 1 base, leaving 21 bases between them. The CDR3 loop spans 19 amino acids. This CDR3 is CASSLGINYRGARTDTQYF. Here the CDR3 DNA reads TGCGCCAGCAGCTTGGGGATTAACTATCGGGGGGCCCGCACAGATACGCAGTATTTT.

A single count supports this clone. CDR3 loop: CASILQGGYYGYTF. The DNA for the CDR3 is TGTGCCAGCATACTTCAGGGGGGTTACTATGGCTACACCTTC. The gene calls are TRBV28 and TRBJ1-2; 7 bases agree with TRBD1. The length of the CDR3 is 14 residues. In germline, CDR1 is MDHEN, CDR2 SYDVKM. V lost 7 bases, J lost 3 bases, and 8 bases stayed unmatched.

The chain links TRBV11-2 to TRBJ1-6; D is undetermined. V lost 0 bases, J lost 9 bases, and 3 bases lay in between. The CDR3 is 12 residues long. Germline V gene lookup returns CDR1 SGHAT and CDR2 FQNNGV. The chain's CDR3 is CASSLEASPLHF. The CDR3 nucleotides read TGTGCCAGCAGCTTAGAGGCTTCACCCCTCCACTTT.

The rearrangement uses TRBV12-5 and TRBJ2-1; 9 bases fit TRBD2. This CDR3 has 17 amino acids. The trim removed 3 bases at V and 5 bases at J, leaving 11 bases unmatched. The germline gives CDR1 LGHNT, CDR2 FRNRAP. The CDR3 nucleotides read TGTGCTAGTGGTTTCCCAATAGGACTAGCGCCAAACAATGAGCAGTTCTTC. Translating gives CASGFPIGLAPNNEQFF. Full variable domain (rest looked up from reference TRBV12-5 and TRBJ2-1): DARVTQTPRHKVTEMGQEVTMRCQPILGHNTVFWYRQTMMQGLELLAYFRNRAPLDDSGMPKDRFSAEMPDATLATLKIQPSEPRDSAVYFCASGFPIGLAPNNEQFFGPGTRLTVL.

The CDR3 sequence is CASSLTGGVRSPLHF. DNA for the CDR3: TGTGCCAGCAGCTTAACTGGGGGGGTCCGCTCACCCCTCCACTTT. This chain connects TRBV7-3 to TRBJ1-6, with a tentative D call TRBD1 (5 bases). V lost 0 bases and J 10 bases, leaving 13 bases between the germline ends. The CDR3 has 15 amino acids. Germline CDR1 and CDR2: SGHTA and FQGTGA.

The chain couples TRBV6-1 to TRBJ2-7, with 11 bases identical to TRBD2. With V trimmed by 0 bases and J by 3 bases, 4 bases remained unmatched. Germline V gene data show CDR1 as MNHNS and CDR2 as SASEGT. This CDR3 is 16 amino acids long. In DNA, the CDR3 is TGTGCCAGCAGTGAAGCTGTGGGACTAGCGGACTACGAGCAGTACTTC. It specifies CASSEAVGLADYEQYF.

The sample holds one count of this clone. V usage is TRBV5-4 and J usage is TRBJ2-2, with TRBD1 identical over 12 bases. V lost 4 bases and J lost 1; bases outside the gene matches: 8. Looked up from germline, CDR1 is SGHNT and CDR2 is YYREEE (reference sequence). The CDR3 is 18 residues long. The CDR3 nucleotides read TGTGCCAGCAGCCAGGGGACAGGGGGCTACTGGAACACCGGGGAGCTGTTTTTT. As protein: CASSQGTGGYWNTGELFF.

This clone has a single count. The chain recombines TRBV5-4 with TRBJ2-2; D is unclear. Germline CDR1 SGHNT, CDR2 YYREEE (reference sequence). V lost 4 bases and J lost 2, with 18 bases in between. The CDR3 sequence is 17 residues long. In DNA, the CDR3 is TGTGCCAGCAGCCCTCGGGTCGGCCCAAAAAACACCGGGGAGCTGTTTTTT. Translated, it gives CASSPRVGPKNTGELFF.

V usage is TRBV5-1 and J usage is TRBJ1-1; TRBD1 is a possible D gene (5 bases). This CDR3 is built from 15 residues. V was pared by 4 bases and J by 4 bases, with 17 bases between. In germline, CDR1 is SGHRS, CDR2 YFSETQ. CDR3 loop: CASSPLLGVTTEAFF. In nucleotides, the CDR3 is TGCGCCAGCAGCCCCCTCTTGGGGGTAACCACTGAAGCTTTCTTT. Supplemented by reference TRBV5-1 and TRBJ1-1, the full variable domain reads KAGVTQTPRYLIKTRGQQVTLSCSPISGHRSVSWYQQTPGQGLQFLFEYFSETQRNKGNFPGRFSGRQFSNSRSEMNVSTLELGDSALYLCASSPLLGVTTEAFFGQGTRLTVV.

The V gene is TRBV7-9, the J gene TRBJ2-1; TRBD2 aligns across 12 bases. The germline V gene has CDR1 SEHNR and CDR2 FQNEAQ (reference sequence). The CDR3 sequence is 17 residues long. Trimming took 5 bases from V and 6 from J; bases not matched to a gene: 11. Here the CDR3 DNA reads TGTGCCAGCAGCCCCCCCAGTGCTAGCGGGAGGGGCAATGAGCAGTTCTTC. Encoded protein: CASSPPSASGRGNEQFF.

The V and J genes are TRBV11-2 and TRBJ1-6; D uncertain. The V end was cut by 3 bases, the J end by 2 bases, with 8 bases between. Germline CDR1 reads SGHAT; CDR2 reads FQNNGV. The CDR3 totals 15 residues. The CDR3 region has the DNA TGTGCCAGCAGCTTGACCGGGACCTATAATTCACCCCTCCACTTT. Amino acid sequence: CASSLTGTYNSPLHF.

This clone was observed once. This chain joins TRBV5-4 and TRBJ2-7; D is ambiguous. This CDR3 has 13 residues. Between the trimmed V and J ends, which lost 0 bases and 2 bases, there was a span of 6 bases. CDR1 is SGHNT and CDR2 is YYREEE in the germline V gene (reference sequence). CDR3 loop: CASSLDPAYEQYF. CDR3 sequence (DNA): TGTGCCAGCAGCTTGGACCCGGCCTACGAGCAGTACTTC.

V usage is TRBV9 and J usage is TRBJ1-3, with TRBD1 as a possible D gene (6 bases). V lost 4 bases to trimming and J lost 6 bases, with 17 bases between them. The germline gives CDR1 SGDLS, CDR2 YYNGEE. This CDR3 has 15 amino acids. CDR3 bases: TGTGCCAGCAGCCCTAATCCGACAGGCCAAAACACCATATATTTT. It encodes CASSPNPTGQNTIYF.

The chain has TRBV28 and TRBJ1-2; D is unclear. The CDR3 has 14 residues. Trimming stripped 6 bases from V and 4 bases from J, with 15 bases between. Germline values: CDR1 MDHEN, CDR2 SYDVKM. The CDR3 bases are TGTGCCAGCAGATTGCAGGCTAAGACCTATGGCTACACCTTC. Its protein is CASRLQAKTYGYTF.

The chain recombines TRBV4-2 with TRBJ1-1; a possible D gene is TRBD1 (5 bases). Per germline, CDR1 LGHNA and CDR2 YNFKEQ. This CDR3 contains 17 residues. V lost 0 bases, J lost 0 bases, and 14 bases lay in between. CDR3 sequence (DNA): TGTGCCAGCAGCCAAGAGAGGAGCAGGGTGCTGAACACTGAAGCTTTCTTT. Translation gives CASSQERSRVLNTEAFF.

V and J are TRBV15 and TRBJ1-1; D might be TRBD1 (5 bases). CDR3 length equals 14 residues. Trimming removed 7 bases at V and 1 base at J, with 13 bases between. Germline lookup yields CDR1 LNHNV and CDR2 YYDKDF (reference sequence). The CDR3 loop is CATKDSFPNTEAFF. For the CDR3, the DNA is TGTGCCACCAAAGACAGCTTCCCGAACACTGAAGCTTTCTTT.

The rearrangement links TRBV5-4 to TRBJ2-5; possible D gene TRBD2, 7 bases. The V end was cut by 1 base, the J end by 4 bases, with 17 bases between. This CDR3 has 16 amino acids. Germline CDR1 SGHNT, CDR2 YYREEE (reference sequence). The DNA of the CDR3 is TGTGCCAGCAGCTTGCGGGCGGGGGCCCAACTAGAGACCCAGTACTTC. It codes for CASSLRAGAQLETQYF.

This rearrangement joins TRBV2 to TRBJ1-1, with D possibly matching TRBD1 (6 bases). The CDR3 sequence is 12 residues long. CDR1 is SNHLY and CDR2 is FYNNEI in the germline V gene. The V and J ends lost 3 bases and 9 bases respectively, with 11 bases between them. CDR3 in DNA: TGTGCCAGCAGTGAGACCAGGGGACAAGCTTTCTTT. Its protein product is CASSETRGQAFF.

V usage is TRBV6-1 and J usage is TRBJ1-2; D is perhaps TRBD1 (5 bases). This CDR3 comprises 15 residues. Deletions cut 2 bases from V and 4 bases from J, with 14 bases between. The germline V gene encodes CDR1 MNHNS and CDR2 SASEGT. This CDR3 reads CASSEFLGESYGYTF. The CDR3 DNA follows: TGTGCCAGCAGTGAATTTTTGGGGGAGAGCTATGGCTACACCTTC.

The chain carries TRBV19 and TRBJ1-1; the match to TRBD1 covers 8 bases. The CDR3 length is 17 residues. Germline assignment: CDR1 LNHDA and CDR2 SQIVND (reference sequence). V lost 4 bases, J lost 0 bases, and 10 bases stayed unmatched. This chain's CDR3 is CASSTGGFLGVNTEAFF. CDR3 sequence (DNA): TGTGCCAGTAGTACAGGGGGCTTTTTAGGTGTGAACACTGAAGCTTTCTTT.

DNA of the CDR3: TGTGCCAGCAGTTTTGAAGAGACCCAGTACTTC. Translated, it gives CASSFEETQYF. The chain combines TRBV28 with TRBJ2-5; no reliable D call. V lost 3 bases, J lost 3 bases, and 2 bases lay in between. CDR3 size: 11 residues. CDR1 and CDR2 from the germline V gene are MDHEN and SYDVKM. Supplemented by reference TRBV28 and TRBJ2-5, the full variable domain reads DVKVTQSSRYLVKRTGEKVFLECVQDMDHENMFWYRQDPGLGLRLIYFSYDVKMKEKGDIPEGYSVSREKKERFSLILESASTNQTSMYLCASSFEETQYFGPGTRLLVL.

The V and J genes are TRBV27 and TRBJ2-1; D unclear. CDR1 and CDR2 from the germline V gene are MNHEY and SMNVEV (reference sequence). The CDR3 loop spans 17 amino acids. V dropped 4 bases and J dropped 0 bases, with 16 bases sitting between them. CDR3 coding DNA: TGTGCCAGCAGTTATGGTGGGGATCCAGGCTCCTACAATGAGCAGTTCTTC. Its translation is CASSYGGDPGSYNEQFF.

This chain uses TRBV27 with TRBJ2-2; no reliable D call. The CDR3 spans 13 residues. Trimming pared 5 bases from V and 4 bases from J, leaving 8 bases between. Germline V gene sequence: CDR1 MNHEY, CDR2 SMNVEV (reference sequence). The CDR3 DNA sequence: TGTGCCAGCAGTCTCATGTCCACCGGGGAGCTGTTTTTT. Residues: CASSLMSTGELFF.

The gene calls are TRBV7-9 and TRBJ2-2; TRBD1 might be the D (6 bases). Trimming shortened V by 1 base and J by 5 bases, and 14 bases separated the two germline ends. The CDR3 spans 16 residues. Germline CDR1 reads SEHNR; CDR2 reads FQNEAQ (reference sequence). The CDR3 spells CASSLVGARQTGELFF. The DNA of the CDR3 is TGTGCCAGCAGCTTAGTGGGGGCCCGGCAAACCGGGGAGCTGTTTTTT.

V is TRBV6-5 and J is TRBJ2-3, with D hard to call. Germline V CDR1 and CDR2: MNHEY, SVGAGI. V gave up 0 bases and J gave up 2 bases, with 9 bases separating them. This CDR3 has 15 residues. CDR3 DNA: TGTGCCAGCAGTTACTCGGCTAACCCCACAGATACGCAGTATTTT. Its translation: CASSYSANPTDTQYF.

The genes are TRBV13 and TRBJ2-5, with 9 nucleotides matching TRBD1. V shed 4 bases and J 4 bases; nucleotides not matched to a gene: 16. The CDR3 has 18 residues. From germline, CDR1 is PRHDT and CDR2 FYEKMQ (reference sequence). The DNA for the CDR3 is TGTGCCAGCAGCTCATACACCCTTGGCGGGACAGGGCGAGAGACCCAGTACTTC. Protein sequence: CASSSYTLGGTGRETQYF.